Given below is one T cell receptor beta chain in context. Its specificity is not known. The sample belongs to a study of T cell responses to AZD1222 COVID-19 vaccine. V gave up 3 bases and J gave up 6 bases, with 11 bases separating them. The CDR3 consists of 13 residues. Broader study findings: Repertoire sampling happened only post peak T cell response. Spike-specific TCR repertoires showed rising breadth and depth after two AZD1222 doses. Vaccine-associated CD4 TCRs ranged over spike, dominating at 160-218 and 743-854.

The data were produced by immunoSEQ multiplex PCR, yet TCRdb's version contains in-frame clones alone and is incomplete. Of about 72,000 clones detected, 89% appear once; the ten largest clones hold roughly 28%. Analyses pooled second doses at about 4 or about 12 weeks. The source is an adult who received the AZD1222 COVID-19 vaccine. This rearrangement joins TRBV12-3 or TRBV12-4 to TRBJ1-2; D remains ambiguous. The sample consisted of peripheral blood, taken 28 days after the second AZD1222 dose. The CDR3 region is CASSLWGSDGYTF. CDR3 in DNA: TGTGCCAGCAGTTTGTGGGGATCCGATGGCTACACCTTC.